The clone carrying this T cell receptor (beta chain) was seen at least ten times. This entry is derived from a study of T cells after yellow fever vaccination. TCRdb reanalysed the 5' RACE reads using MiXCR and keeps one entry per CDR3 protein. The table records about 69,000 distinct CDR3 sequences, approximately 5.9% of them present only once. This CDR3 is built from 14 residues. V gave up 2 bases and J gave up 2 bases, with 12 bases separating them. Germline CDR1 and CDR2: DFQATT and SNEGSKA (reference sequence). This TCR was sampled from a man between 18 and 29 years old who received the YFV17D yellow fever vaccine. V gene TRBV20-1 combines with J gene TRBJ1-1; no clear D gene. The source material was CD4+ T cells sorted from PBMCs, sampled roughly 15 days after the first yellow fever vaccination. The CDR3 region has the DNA TGCAGTGCTAGAAGGCTCCAAATTAACACTGAAGCTTTCTTT. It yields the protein CSARRLQINTEAFF.